The present T cell receptor (beta chain) was sequenced within a study of blood T cells in healthy people across ages (dated by TCRdb to 2013 to 2016). About the study as a whole: In model experiments, roughly one uniquely barcoded TCR beta cDNA molecule per two T cells was captured by template switching. The study analyzed two additional independent replicas of 1 million unique cDNA reads from the same blood draw for two donors, one aged 18 to 30 and one aged 80 or older. Donors of different ages were randomly distributed across sequencing lanes to avoid experimental bias. The study measured age-related changes in TCR beta repertoire diversity using deep sequencing normalized with unique cDNA molecular identifiers. Donors were grouped into four age groups: young (average about 15 years), middle-aged (about 40), aged (62) and long-lived (less than 85).

Comments on this clonotype: Its recognized antigen is unknown. Base qualities are not recorded, but no much larger clone differs from it by a single base.

The library was built by means of 5' RACE. TCRdb lists the instrument as Illumina HiSeq 2500. A second about 6 to 11 cycle PCR used a sample-barcoded 5' primer and a J-beta primer mix. A template-switch 5' adaptor carrying 12 random nucleotides introduced a unique molecular identifier onto each TCR beta cDNA molecule. At least 2.5 million CDR3-containing paired-end reads were obtained from each sample. First-strand cDNA synthesis was performed from all RNA using the Mint cDNA synthesis kit, with priming by a TRBC-specific oligonucleotide. Following uracil-DNA glycosylase treatment, all cDNA underwent a first 18-cycle PCR with the universal primers M1SS and BC2_uni_R. The study's processing was this. For normalization, 1 million high-quality reads were randomly selected from each sample, with every read carrying a distinct molecular identifier. Instead of being binned into consensus sequences, reads that shared molecular identifiers were thrown out. CDR3 identification, clonotype clustering and error correction used MiTCR with a Q25 quality threshold and the strictest error-elimination algorithm. A nonparametric unseen species model using Euler transformation provided a lower-bound estimate of total TCR beta diversity. TCRdb applied fastp at Q25 and MiXCR to the public reads, then kept only in-frame beta chains. Rows with a matching CDR3 protein are joined into one entry that keeps the most common DNA and genes. The V and J calls here are based on TCRdb, not the publication. Within this sample are 450,000 to 700,000 distinct CDR3 sequences, with 27% of them counted one time only. In total, the top ten clones hold around 18% of the sample.

Systemically healthy Caucasian individuals from Russia, over 30 in total and aged about 6 to 95 years, were included as donors. Each donor gave 8 to 10 milliliters of peripheral blood, drawn into EDTA-treated Vacutainer tubes. PBMCs were isolated by Ficoll-Paque density-gradient centrifugation, with at least 7 million obtained per sample. Total RNA, at least 6 micrograms per sample, was extracted from PBMCs with Trizol reagent. Naive CD45RAhigh/CD27high T cell percentages were measured by flow cytometry on a PBMC aliquot from every donor. What the study reported, not specific to this receptor: Compared with the aged group, the long-lived group had more naive CD4+ T cells, fewer expanded clones and increased TCR diversity, a pattern suggesting age selection. Observed TCR beta diversity per million T cells fell roughly linearly with age, and a significant reduction was already apparent by age around 40. Conclusive comparison of naive and antigen-experienced compartments was prevented by the profiling of bulk unsorted PBMCs. A strong correlation was found between observed TCR beta diversity and the percentage of naive T cells measured by flow cytometry. Because donor CMV infection status was unknown, age-related changes in expanded clonotypes were potentially confounded. Total diversity estimates from one million sequenced T cells were considered lower bounds and underestimates.

Based on the germline V gene, the CDR1 and CDR2 sequences are LGHNT and FRNRAP. The CDR3 holds 15 amino acids from the cysteine to the phenylalanine. The sequence is cut down to CDR3 DNA, 45 bases in frame from base 1. Trimming costs V 0 bases and J 4 bases, and their ends lie 11 bases apart. The chain was built from TRBV12-5 and TRBJ2-3; a confident D gene designation cannot be given. Sequencing was done on a sample of blood. The sequence was obtained from a woman aged 70-85 years in good health. The CDR3 loop reads CASGLVLTRPDTQYF. The DNA reads as follows: TGTGCTAGTGGTTTGGTGTTGACTCGCCCAGATACGCAGTATTTT.